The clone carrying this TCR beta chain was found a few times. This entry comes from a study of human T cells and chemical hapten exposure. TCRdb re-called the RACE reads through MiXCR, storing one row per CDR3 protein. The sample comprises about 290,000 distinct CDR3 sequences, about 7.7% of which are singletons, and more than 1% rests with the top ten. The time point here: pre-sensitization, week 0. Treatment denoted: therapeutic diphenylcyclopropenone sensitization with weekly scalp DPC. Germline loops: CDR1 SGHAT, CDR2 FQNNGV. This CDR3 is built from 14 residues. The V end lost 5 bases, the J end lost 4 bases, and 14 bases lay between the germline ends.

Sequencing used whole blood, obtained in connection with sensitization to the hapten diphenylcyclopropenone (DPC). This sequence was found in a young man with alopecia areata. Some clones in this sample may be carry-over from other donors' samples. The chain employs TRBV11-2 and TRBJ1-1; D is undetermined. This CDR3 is CASSRMIGSTEAFF. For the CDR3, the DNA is TGTGCCAGCAGCCGAATGATCGGCTCCACTGAAGCTTTCTTT.